These 28 T cell receptor beta chains share one sample of origin, sequenced in a study of OX40 agonist ivuxolimab in advanced cancers. Data came from immunoSEQ multiplex PCR; TCRdb stores just in-frame clones and leaves some out. The data contain more than 60,000 clones, 89% of them singletons. The sequencing used CD4+ or CD8+ T cells sorted from blood, collected in a trial of the OX40 agonist ivuxolimab. All receptors derive from an adult with an advanced solid tumor such as melanoma, head and neck, liver or kidney cancer.

The chain has TRBV5-6 and TRBJ2-3; possibly TRBD1 for D (7 bases). Trimming removed 2 bases at V and 0 bases at J, with 16 bases between. Germline V lookup: CDR1 SGHDT, CDR2 YYEEEE. CDR3 size: 17 residues. The CDR3 sequence: CASSFRLTGTSTDTQYF. DNA for the CDR3: TGTGCCAGCAGCTTCCGATTGACAGGGACTAGCACAGATACGCAGTATTTT.

The chain carries TRBV6-5 and TRBJ1-2; 7 nucleotides line up with TRBD1. The ends lost 8 bases at V and 4 bases at J; junction bases unmatched: 7. The germline V gene encodes CDR1 MNHEY and CDR2 SVGAGI. CDR3 size: 13 residues. CDR3 sequence: CASGRGGSYGYTF. The DNA of the CDR3 is TGTGCCAGCGGCAGGGGGGGAAGCTATGGCTACACCTTC.

The chain carries TRBV4-2 and TRBJ2-2; 7 bases match TRBD2. Germline V lookup: CDR1 LGHNA, CDR2 YNFKEQ. Losses at the gene ends were 0 bases for V and 6 bases for J; bases not matched to a gene: 13. This CDR3 has 18 residues. The CDR3 DNA sequence: TGTGCCAGCAGCCAAGATTGGCTAGGGAGCGGGGCATCCGGGGAGCTGTTTTTT. This encodes CASSQDWLGSGASGELFF.

The chain carries TRBV2 and TRBJ1-4; D not certain. The CDR3 totals 11 residues. The germline gives CDR1 SNHLY, CDR2 FYNNEI. Trimming stripped 8 bases from V and 8 bases from J, with 9 bases between. CDR3 in DNA: TGTGCCAGCGGCGAGATGGAAAAACTGTTTTTT. Amino acids: CASGEMEKLFF. Together with reference TRBV2 and TRBJ1-4, the CDR3 gives the full variable domain: EPEVTQTPSHQVTQMGQEVILRCVPISNHLYFYWYRQILGQKVEFLVSFYNNEISEKSEIFDDQFSVERPDGSNFTLKIRSTKLEDSAMYFCASGEMEKLFFGSGTQLSVL.

The gene calls are TRBV11-2 and TRBJ1-1, with D uncertain. CDR1 is SGHAT, CDR2 FQNNGV, per germline. CDR3 length: 14 amino acids. The ends were cut back, 4 bases at V and 1 base at J, with 10 bases in the middle. The chain's CDR3 is CASSSDWSNTEAFF. CDR3 coding DNA: TGTGCCAGCAGCTCAGACTGGTCGAACACTGAAGCTTTCTTT. The full variable domain, with the rest looked up from reference TRBV11-2 and TRBJ1-1, is EAGVAQSPRYKIIEKRQSVAFWCNPISGHATLYWYQQILGQGPKLLIQFQNNGVVDDSQLPKDRFSAERLKGVDSTLKIQPAKLEDSAVYLCASSSDWSNTEAFFGQGTRLTVV.

This clone was counted only a few times. The V call is TRBV28, the J call TRBJ1-2; D is uncertain. This CDR3 contains 12 residues. Trimming took off 8 bases at V and 0 bases at J, with 7 bases between the two ends. CDR1 and CDR2 (germline): MDHEN, SYDVKM. CDR3 sequence (DNA): TGTGCCAGCGTTGCAGCTAACTATGGCTACACCTTC. This gives the protein CASVAANYGYTF.

V gene TRBV5-6 combines with J gene TRBJ2-1, with D tentatively TRBD1 or TRBD2 (5 bases each). The V end lost 5 bases, the J end lost 10 bases, and 25 bases lay between the germline ends. Germline CDR1 is SGHDT and CDR2 is YYEEEE. The CDR3 covers 16 residues. CDR3 coding DNA: TGTGCCAGCAGTCCTATCGGGGACCACAGTATATGGGAGCAGTTCTTC. Protein product: CASSPIGDHSIWEQFF.

Only a few counts were recorded for this clone. V usage is TRBV5-1 and J usage is TRBJ1-1; D is unresolved. The CDR3 sequence is 14 residues long. CDR1 and CDR2 from the germline V gene are SGHRS and YFSETQ. The V end was cut by 0 bases, the J end by 4 bases, with 10 bases between. In DNA form, the CDR3 reads TGCGCCAGCAGCTTGGTTGGGGAAATCACTGAAGCTTTCTTT. Its translation: CASSLVGEITEAFF.

The chain recombines TRBV7-9 with TRBJ2-5; no clear D. Germline CDR1 SEHNR, CDR2 FQNEAQ (reference sequence). The V end was cut by 5 bases, the J end by 2 bases, with 9 bases between. The CDR3 consists of 13 residues. CDR3 sequence reads: CASSPGSQETQYF. The CDR3 bases are TGTGCCAGCAGCCCCGGTAGTCAAGAGACCCAGTACTTC.

This chain connects TRBV11-1 to TRBJ2-7, with D perhaps matching TRBD1 (5 bases). Germline V gives CDR1 SGHAT, CDR2 FQDESV (reference sequence). The V and J ends lost 4 bases and 6 bases respectively, with 25 bases between them. This CDR3 region has 17 residues. The DNA for the CDR3 is TGTGCCAGCAGCTCTTTCTCGGGCCTTATGAGAAGGGGCGAGCAGTACTTC. It specifies CASSSFSGLMRRGEQYF.

V is TRBV4-2 and J is TRBJ1-2; a possible D gene is TRBD1 (5 bases). There are 13 residues in the CDR3. V lost 0 bases and J lost 10, with 12 bases in between. Germline V CDR1 and CDR2: LGHNA, YNFKEQ. The CDR3 protein is CASSQDRTKAYTF. DNA of the CDR3: TGTGCCAGCAGCCAAGATAGGACAAAGGCCTACACCTTC.

The rearrangement links TRBV7-2 to TRBJ1-5; 9 bases are shared with TRBD1. V trimming: 3 bases; J trimming: 1 base; junction bases outside the gene matches: 4. Germline loops: CDR1 SGHTA, CDR2 FQGNSA. The CDR3 covers 16 residues. The CDR3 bases are TGTGCCAGCAGCTTCACCGGGACAGGGAGCAATCAGCCCCAGCATTTT. The encoded protein is CASSFTGTGSNQPQHF.

V usage is TRBV5-1 and J usage is TRBJ2-7; D may be TRBD1 or TRBD2 (6 bases each). CDR1 and CDR2 from the germline V gene are SGHRS and YFSETQ. V was pared by 0 bases and J by 5 bases, with 15 bases between. The CDR3 spans 15 residues. DNA of the CDR3: TGCGCCAGCAGCTTGGAGGGGGGTAGAGGACACGAGCAGTACTTC. Translating it yields CASSLEGGRGHEQYF.

This chain connects TRBV5-1 to TRBJ2-7; D gene unclear. The CDR3 totals 13 residues. V lost 0 bases to trimming and J lost 0 bases, with 4 bases between them. Germline CDR1 and CDR2: SGHRS and YFSETQ. CDR3 in amino acids: CASSLGASYEQYF. CDR3 bases: TGCGCCAGCAGCTTGGGCGCCTCCTACGAGCAGTACTTC.

The V and J genes are TRBV25-1 and TRBJ2-7; weak D call: TRBD1 (5 bases). The CDR3 covers 16 residues. The V gene's germline CDR1 is MGHDK and CDR2 SYGVNS. The V end lost 1 base, the J end lost 3 bases, and 16 bases lay between the germline ends. DNA of the CDR3: TGTGCCAGCAGTGAATTAGGGGTTGCAGGGCTCTACGAGCAGTACTTC. Amino acids: CASSELGVAGLYEQYF.

DNA for the CDR3: TGTGCCAGCAGCCTCGGAGGAGGACAGGGGAGGGAGACCCAGTACTTC. It encodes CASSLGGGQGRETQYF. This chain links TRBV5-4 with TRBJ2-5; 9 bases agree with TRBD1. Germline V CDR1 and CDR2: SGHNT, YYREEE (reference sequence). The CDR3 extends over 16 amino acids. The J segment lost 5 bases and the V segment lost 4 bases, leaving 12 bases of the junction unmatched.

The chain uses TRBV4-1 and TRBJ2-7; D might be TRBD1 (5 bases). Trimming left V 1 base short and J 6 bases short, with 7 bases between. The CDR3 runs to 12 residues. In germline, CDR1 is MGHRA, CDR2 YSYEKL. The CDR3 loop is CASSQGGAEQYF. In nucleotides, the CDR3 is TGCGCCAGCAGCCAAGGGGGCGCCGAGCAGTACTTC.

The chain couples TRBV6-5 to TRBJ2-5; D is perhaps TRBD1 or TRBD2 (7 bases each). This CDR3 comprises 14 residues. Trimming pared 5 bases from V and 5 bases from J, leaving 15 bases between. Germline CDR1 and CDR2: MNHEY and SVGAGI. The CDR3 loop is CASSRGGGTETQYF. The CDR3 DNA follows: TGTGCCAGCAGTCGGGGAGGGGGCACGGAGACCCAGTACTTC.

The chain employs TRBV27 and TRBJ1-2; 10 nucleotides agree with TRBD1. The CDR3 is 14 amino acids. Germline V gene sequence: CDR1 MNHEY, CDR2 SMNVEV (reference sequence). The V segment lost 5 bases and the J segment 3 bases; nucleotides outside the gene matches: 3. Here the CDR3 DNA reads TGTGCCAGCAGTCCCGGGACAGGGGACTATGGCTACACCTTC. Its translation: CASSPGTGDYGYTF.

The gene calls are TRBV28 and TRBJ1-1; no clear D. This CDR3 is built from 15 residues. Germline CDR1 MDHEN, CDR2 SYDVKM. The CDR3 region has the DNA TGTGTCGTGAAAGCGACGAAGGCTATGAACACTGAAGCTTTCTTT. This codes for CVVKATKAMNTEAFF.

The chain joins TRBV21-1 to TRBJ2-3; whether TRBD2, the table's D call, matches the DNA was not checked. TRBV21-1 is a known pseudogene. The CDR3 extends over 18 amino acids. This CDR3 reads CASSTGTRLAPLTDTQYF. DNA of the CDR3: TGTGCCAGCAGCACGGGGACTCGGCTAGCGCCACTCACAGATACGCAGTATTTT.

The chain employs TRBV19 and TRBJ1-5, with D possibly being TRBD1 (5 bases). The CDR3 has 16 amino acids. The germline CDR1 and CDR2 sequences are LNHDA and SQIVND (reference sequence). Trimming took off 5 bases at V and 6 bases at J, with 20 bases between the two ends. CDR3 DNA: TGTGCCAGTAGTCCTGAAGGACAATCGAGGTCTCAGCCCCAGCATTTT. Its protein product is CASSPEGQSRSQPQHF.

This chain links TRBV28 with TRBJ1-2; 8 bases are shared with TRBD1. The CDR3 loop spans 14 amino acids. Germline V CDR1 and CDR2: MDHEN, SYDVKM. V trimming: 3 bases; J trimming: 4 bases; junction bases outside the gene matches: 4. CDR3 residues: CASSFGQGSYGYTF. Here the CDR3 DNA reads TGTGCCAGCAGTTTCGGACAGGGAAGCTATGGCTACACCTTC.

CDR3 DNA: TGTGCCAGCAGCTTAAAAGTCGGACAGGTGAACACTGAAGCTTTCTTT. Translation gives CASSLKVGQVNTEAFF. J is TRBJ1-1 and V is TRBV5-4; 7 bases match TRBD1. The V gene end was trimmed by 2 bases and the J gene end by 0 bases; junction bases not matched to a gene: 7. The CDR3 runs to 16 residues. Germline V gene data show CDR1 as SGHNT and CDR2 as YYREEE (reference sequence).

J is TRBJ2-4 and V is TRBV7-9, with D perhaps assigned TRBD1 or TRBD2 (6 bases each). V gave up 1 base and J gave up 3 bases, with 22 bases separating them. Germline V lookup: CDR1 SEHNR, CDR2 FQNEAQ (reference sequence). This CDR3 contains 19 residues. The CDR3 sequence is CASSLGETGARRVKNIQYF. The CDR3 DNA sequence: TGTGCCAGCAGCTTAGGGGAGACGGGGGCCCGGAGAGTCAAAAACATTCAGTACTTC.

The rearrangement uses TRBV6-5 and TRBJ2-7; D is perhaps TRBD2 (5 bases). The CDR3 consists of 14 residues. Per the germline V gene, CDR1 is MNHEY and CDR2 is SVGAGI. Trimming stripped 7 bases from V and 0 bases from J, with 13 bases between. The CDR3 sequence is CASTERRSSYEQYF. CDR3 nucleotide sequence: TGTGCCAGCACTGAGCGGAGGAGCTCCTACGAGCAGTACTTC.

The chain has TRBV19 and TRBJ1-5, with D perhaps TRBD1 (5 bases). Germline V gene sequence: CDR1 LNHDA, CDR2 SQIVND (reference sequence). The CDR3 totals 14 residues. Trimming removed 6 bases from V and 4 bases from J, with 13 bases in between. The CDR3 DNA is TGTGCCAGTAGGACGACGGGGCTTAATCAGCCCCAGCATTTT. As protein: CASRTTGLNQPQHF. Variable domain in full (rest from reference TRBV19 and TRBJ1-5): DGGITQSPKYLFRKEGQNVTLSCEQNLNHDAMYWYRQDPGQGLRLIYYSQIVNDFQKGDIAEGYSVSREKKESFPLTVTSAQKNPTAFYLCASRTTGLNQPQHFGDGTRLSIL.

V gene TRBV19 combines with J gene TRBJ2-1; 12 bases map to TRBD1. This CDR3 has 16 amino acids. J was trimmed by 8 bases and V by 6 bases; bases with no gene match: 11. The germline V gene has CDR1 LNHDA and CDR2 SQIVND (reference sequence). The CDR3 region has the DNA TGTGCCAGTAGAACCCCGGGACAGGGGGCTTATTATGAGCAGTTCTTC. This translates into CASRTPGQGAYYEQFF.